Listed below are T cell receptor beta chains from one sample, sequenced in a study of shared clonotypes between healthy human individuals. Sequencing was performed with immunoSEQ multiplex PCR; in TCRdb, only in-frame clones are kept and a portion is missing. Altogether over a million clones are present, approximately 80% being singletons, with the ten largest covering 0.6% to 0.75%. Specimen: memory CD4+ T cells from PBMCs. The receptors were sampled from a man between 18 and 35 years old in good health. Some clones in this sample may be carry-over from other donors' samples. The CDR3 runs from the conserved cysteine through the conserved F or W. The D gene is left open where the match is weak. The listing skips clone size in some rows; elsewhere it reads once, few, many or a size class.

NA,TRBJ2-7,TRBV6-1,NA,TGTGCCAGCAGTGTACACTTTGGGGGACGCGGAAACTACGAGCAGTACTTC,CASSVHFGGRGNYEQYF
TRBD1,TRBJ1-2,TRBV7-9,once,TGTGCCAGCAGCTCCCGGACAGGAACGCTTAACTATGGCTACACCTTC,CASSSRTGTLNYGYTF
TRBD2,TRBJ2-7,TRBV18,NA,TGTGCCAGCTCAGCCTTAGCGGGAGACGCACACGAGCAGTACTTC,CASSALAGDAHEQYF
TRBD1,TRBJ1-6,TRBV6-4,NA,TGTGCCAGCAGTGGACTGACAGGGGCAAAGATTTTT,CASSGLTGAKIF
TRBD1,TRBJ2-5,TRBV18,NA,TGTGCCAGCTCACCACTGGAAGGGACAGCTCAAGAGACCCAGTACTTC,CASSPLEGTAQETQYF
NA,TRBJ2-7,TRBV9,NA,TGTGCCAGCAGCGTAGCGGTCGGGAGCTCCTACGAGCAGTACTTC,CASSVAVGSSYEQYF
NA,TRBJ1-1,TRBV5-1,once,TGCGCCAGCAGCTTGGGTCCGGTGAACACTGAAGCTTTCTTT,CASSLGPVNTEAFF
NA,TRBJ1-1,TRBV18,NA,TGTGCCAGCTCACCATCGGAGAAGAACACTGAAGCTTTCTTT,CASSPSEKNTEAFF
NA,TRBJ2-5,TRBV28,NA,TGTGCCAGCAGTTTATGGGGGGTATTGGGACAAGAGACCCAGTACTTC,CASSLWGVLGQETQYF
NA,TRBJ2-7,TRBV28,NA,TGTGCCAGCAGTCCCAGACAGCTAGATCTGTGCTTC,CASSPRQLDLCF
NA,TRBJ1-1,TRBV6-6,NA,TGTGCCAGCAGTTACTCGGCGGTGAACACTGAAGCTTTCTTT,CASSYSAVNTEAFF
NA,TRBJ2-1,TRBV18,NA,TGTGCCAGCTCGTTGGGAGCCGCTGATCGGTTCTTC,CASSLGAADRFF
TRBD1,TRBJ2-5,TRBV10-3,NA,TGTGCCATCAGAGGACAGGGTCAAGAGACCCAGTACTTC,CAIRGQGQETQYF
TRBD1,TRBJ1-5,TRBV28,NA,TGTGCCAGCAGTCCGGACAGGAGCTCTAATCAGCCCCAGCATTTT,CASSPDRSSNQPQHF
NA,TRBJ1-2,TRBV2,NA,TGTGCCAGCACTTGGACTAACTATGGCTACACCTTC,CASTWTNYGYTF
TRBD2,TRBJ2-2,TRBV28,NA,TGTGCGGCGGGGGGGCACACCGGGGAGCTGTTTTTT,CAAGGHTGELFF
NA,TRBJ1-5,TRBV30,NA,TGTGCCTGGAGTAGGGCTGGCAATCAGCCCCAGCATTTT,CAWSRAGNQPQHF
NA,TRBJ2-7,TRBV14,NA,TGTGCCAGCAGCCTCAGGAGACAGAGCTCCTACGAGCAGTACTTC,CASSLRRQSSYEQYF
NA,TRBJ2-1,TRBV9,NA,TGTGCCAGCAGCGTAGGTCCCTACAATGAGCAGTTCTTC,CASSVGPYNEQFF
NA,TRBJ2-7,TRBV9,NA,TGTGCCAGCAGCGAACGGACTACCTTTCTCAAGCAGTACTTC,CASSERTTFLKQYF
NA,TRBJ2-2,TRBV18,NA,TGTGCCAGCTCACCCGCATTCTTGGGGACCGGGGAGCTGTTTTTT,CASSPAFLGTGELFF
NA,TRBJ2-7,TRBV20-1,NA,TGCAGTGCTCCCCGTTTGGGCGAGCAGTACTTC,CSAPRLGEQYF
TRBD1,TRBJ2-2,TRBV6-1,once,TGTGCCAGCGGGACAGGGGGCGTCGGGGAGCTGTTTTTT,CASGTGGVGELFF
NA,TRBJ2-3,TRBV7-3,NA,TGTGCCAGCAGCTTTAACGGACAACCCACAGATACGCAGTATTTT,CASSFNGQPTDTQYF